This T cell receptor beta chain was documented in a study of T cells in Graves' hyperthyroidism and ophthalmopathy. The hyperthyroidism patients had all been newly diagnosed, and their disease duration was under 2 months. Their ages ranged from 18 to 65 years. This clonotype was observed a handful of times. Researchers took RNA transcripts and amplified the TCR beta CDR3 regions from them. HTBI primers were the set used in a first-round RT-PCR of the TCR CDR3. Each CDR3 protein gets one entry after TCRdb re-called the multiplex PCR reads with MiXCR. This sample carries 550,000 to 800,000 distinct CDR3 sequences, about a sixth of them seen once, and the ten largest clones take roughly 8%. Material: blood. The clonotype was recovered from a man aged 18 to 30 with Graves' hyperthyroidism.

The CDR3 sequence is CASSLWGGREGETQYF. The DNA for the CDR3 is TGTGCCAGCAGTTTATGGGGAGGGCGGGAAGGGGAGACCCAGTACTTC. J is TRBJ2-5 and V is TRBV12-3 or TRBV12-4, with 7 bases aligning to TRBD2. This CDR3 is built from 16 residues. J lost 5 bases, V lost 2 bases, and 11 bases had no gene match.